These 23 T cell receptor beta chains originate from one sample sequenced in a study of vaccination effects on CD4 cells after COVID-19. Assay: immunoSEQ multiplex PCR; the TCRdb copy retains only in-frame clones and omits some. The sample lists about 45,000 clones, 75% occurring once. Antigen-specific CD4+ T cells were first expanded with viral peptide pools by the ViraFEST assay and only then sequenced. Subsequent to less than twelve days of culture, CD4+ T cells were isolated. Infection dated between March and December 2020, before the Alpha, Beta and Delta variants reached the United States. Their antigens are not known. Here the sequenced sample was CD4+ T cells from PBMCs cultured with a peptide pool, taken before COVID-19 vaccination. The receptors stem from a human donor who had a prior SARS-CoV-2 infection.

On this clone itself: Just one base apart from a much larger clone, this may be a read error. The chain recombines TRBV7-2 with TRBJ2-2; D might be TRBD1 (6 bases). Germline V gene data show CDR1 as SGHTA and CDR2 as FQGNSA. This CDR3 comprises 15 residues. V lost 2 bases and J lost 0, with 7 bases in between. CDR3 nucleotides: TGTGCCAGCAGCTTAAGGACAGCGAACACCGGGGAGCTGTTTTTT. This translates into CASSLRTANTGELFF.

The chain combines TRBV6-6 with TRBJ1-2; 9 bases line up with TRBD1. Per the germline V gene, CDR1 is MNHNY and CDR2 is SVGAGI (reference sequence). V shed 6 bases and J 8 bases; nucleotides not matched to a gene: 7. This CDR3 contains 13 residues. Here the CDR3 reads CASRTRDRDGYTF. In nucleotides, the CDR3 is TGTGCCAGCAGAACCCGGGACAGGGACGGCTACACCTTC.

The rearrangement uses TRBV19 and TRBJ2-1, with TRBD2 as a possible D gene (7 bases). Germline V gene sequence: CDR1 LNHDA, CDR2 SQIVND (reference sequence). The CDR3 loop spans 15 amino acids. The V end was cut by 5 bases, the J end by 0 bases, with 11 bases between. In DNA form, the CDR3 reads TGTGCCAGTAGTTGGGAGGGGGGCTCCTACAATGAGCAGTTCTTC. Protein product: CASSWEGGSYNEQFF.

This chain uses TRBV4-2 with TRBJ1-2, with TRBD1 matching 7 bases. This CDR3 is 16 amino acids long. V shed 0 bases, J shed 5 bases, and the junction held 9 bases outside the gene matches. The germline CDR1 and CDR2 sequences are LGHNA and YNFKEQ. The CDR3 here is CASSQDGPGGGYGYTF. The CDR3 DNA reads TGTGCCAGCAGCCAAGATGGTCCAGGGGGAGGTTATGGCTACACCTTC.

This rearrangement joins TRBV10-3 to TRBJ2-3; TRBD2 matches at 9 bases. In germline, CDR1 is ENHRY, CDR2 SYGVKD. V was pared by 11 bases and J by 0 bases, with 0 bases of the junction left unmatched. The CDR3 extends over 12 amino acids. Here the CDR3 DNA reads TGTGCCGCGGGGGGGAGCACAGATACGCAGTATTTT. This codes for CAAGGSTDTQYF.

The rearrangement uses TRBV6-2 or TRBV6-3 and TRBJ2-7; 10 positions agree with TRBD2. The V gene end was trimmed by 2 bases and the J gene end by 2 bases; junction bases not matched to a gene: 3. Per germline, CDR1 MNHEY and CDR2 SVGEGT. The CDR3 has 15 amino acids. The CDR3 DNA follows: TGTGCCAGCAGTTACGGACTAGCGGTAACCTACGAGCAGTACTTC. Encoded protein: CASSYGLAVTYEQYF.

This clone was detected a few times. V is TRBV20-1 and J is TRBJ2-7, with 7 bases lining up with TRBD1. CDR3 size: 14 residues. The germline CDR1 and CDR2 sequences are DFQATT and SNEGSKA (reference sequence). The V gene end was trimmed by 3 bases and the J gene end by 4 bases; junction bases not matched to a gene: 9. The CDR3 spells CSASIRTGTYEQYF. CDR3 coding DNA: TGCAGTGCTAGTATTCGGACAGGTACATACGAGCAGTACTTC.

V is TRBV19 and J is TRBJ1-6, with D uncertain. The CDR3 spans 15 residues. V dropped 3 bases and J dropped 5 bases, with 11 bases sitting between them. Germline values: CDR1 LNHDA, CDR2 SQIVND (reference sequence). Here the CDR3 reads CASSISSRNNSPLHF. The CDR3, as DNA: TGTGCCAGTAGTATCAGCTCTCGCAATAATTCACCCCTCCACTTT.

This clone was observed a single time. The chain recombines TRBV7-3 with TRBJ2-3; D call uncertain. The V and J ends lost 4 bases and 1 base respectively, with 9 bases between them. The V gene's germline CDR1 is SGHTA and CDR2 FQGTGA. The CDR3 is made up of 14 amino acids. The CDR3 loop reads CASSSNGGTDTQYF. CDR3 coding DNA: TGTGCCAGCAGCTCCAACGGAGGCACAGATACGCAGTATTTT. Filled out from reference TRBV7-3 and TRBJ2-3, the complete variable domain reads GAGVSQTPSNKVTEKGKYVELRCDPISGHTALYWYRQSLGQGPEFLIYFQGTGAADDSGLPNDRFFAVRPEGSVSTLKIQRTERGDSAVYLCASSSNGGTDTQYFGPGTRLTVL.

This chain joins TRBV7-2 and TRBJ2-1; 10 positions agree with TRBD2. The CDR3 runs 14 residues. V shed 1 base and J 13 bases; nucleotides not matched to a gene: 7. CDR1 and CDR2 from the germline V gene are SGHTA and FQGNSA. CDR3 DNA: TGTGCCAGCAGCTTAGATCGGACTAGCGGACCTCAGTTCTTC. This encodes CASSLDRTSGPQFF.

This chain links TRBV7-2 with TRBJ2-7, with D possibly TRBD1 on 5 matching bases. This CDR3 comprises 15 residues. Trimming took 5 bases from V and 5 from J, leaving 19 bases between them. Germline V lookup: CDR1 SGHTA, CDR2 FQGNSA. The CDR3 sequence: CASSARPRQGNEQYF. The CDR3 bases are TGTGCCAGCAGCGCGAGGCCCCGTCAGGGCAACGAGCAGTACTTC.

V usage is TRBV6-5 and J usage is TRBJ1-1, with D tentatively TRBD1 (5 bases). Germline V gives CDR1 MNHEY, CDR2 SVGAGI. The CDR3 is 14 amino acids. Trimming left V 2 bases short and J 4 bases short, with 11 bases between. The CDR3 DNA is TGTGCCAGCAGTTACATGACAGTGGGCACTGAAGCTTTCTTT. This encodes CASSYMTVGTEAFF.

The rearrangement links TRBV7-9 to TRBJ1-2; the match to TRBD1 covers 7 bases. CDR1 is SEHNR, CDR2 FQNEAQ, per germline (reference sequence). CDR3 length: 14 amino acids. J lost 6 bases, V lost 3 bases, and 7 bases had no gene match. CDR3: CASSFREGAHGYTF. In DNA form, the CDR3 reads TGTGCCAGCAGCTTTCGTGAGGGGGCCCATGGCTACACCTTC.

This sequence joins TRBV4-3 and TRBJ1-1; 7 positions agree with TRBD1. From germline, CDR1 is LGHNA and CDR2 YSLEER. CDR3 length: 12 amino acids. The V and J ends lost 5 bases and 4 bases, in that order; junction bases with no gene match: 1. This CDR3 reads CASSYRGTEAFF. CDR3 nucleotide sequence: TGCGCCAGCAGCTACAGGGGCACTGAAGCTTTCTTT.

This sequence joins TRBV22-1 and TRBJ2-4; the listed D gene, TRBD1, was not tested against the DNA. TRBV22-1 is a pseudogene. This CDR3 has 21 residues. CDR3 nucleotides: TGTCCTGGGAGCGTAAGCTCCCCGCTTCCGACAGGGGGTTTTGCCAAAAACATTCAGTACTTC. This codes for CPGSVSSPLPTGGFAKNIQYF.

This clone came up a few times. This chain joins TRBV12-3 or TRBV12-4 and TRBJ1-3, with D unresolved. With 2 bases removed from V and 4 bases from J, the gap between germline ends came to 6 bases. This CDR3 has 13 residues. This chain's CDR3 is CASSLRQGNTIYF. The CDR3 nucleotides are TGTGCCAGCAGTTTAAGGCAAGGAAACACCATATATTTT.

This rearrangement joins TRBV28 to TRBJ2-2; no definite D call. The CDR3 consists of 11 residues. Germline V gene sequence: CDR1 MDHEN, CDR2 SYDVKM. V lost 4 bases to trimming and J lost 6 bases, with 3 bases between them. The DNA for the CDR3 is TGTGCCAGCAGTTCCCCCGGGGAGCTGTTTTTT. It specifies CASSSPGELFF.

The chain employs TRBV6-6 and TRBJ2-3; 8 bases line up with TRBD2. This CDR3 comprises 15 residues. Germline values: CDR1 MNHNY, CDR2 SVGAGI (reference sequence). The junction had 7 bases not matched to a gene; V was cut back by 5 bases and J by 3 bases. The CDR3 region has the DNA TGTGCCAGCAGTCGGGTTAGCGGGGAAACAGATACGCAGTATTTT. Its translation is CASSRVSGETDTQYF.

The table lists this clone with a count of one. The rearrangement uses TRBV12-3 or TRBV12-4 and TRBJ1-3, with D unresolved. V was clipped by 7 bases and J by 0 bases, with 7 bases between them. The CDR3 totals 13 residues. The CDR3 protein is CASNTNSGNTIYF. The CDR3 DNA reads TGTGCCAGCAACACGAACTCTGGAAACACCATATATTTT.

The genes are TRBV11-3 and TRBJ1-4; 7 positions match TRBD1. The ends lost 2 bases at V and 7 bases at J; junction bases unmatched: 4. Germline V gives CDR1 SGHNT, CDR2 YENEEA. The CDR3 covers 14 residues. The CDR3 sequence: CASSLRGPGEKLFF. Written as DNA, the CDR3 is TGTGCCAGCAGCTTAAGGGGGCCGGGTGAAAAACTGTTTTTT.

The chain employs TRBV5-1 and TRBJ1-2, with 7 bases that match TRBD1. The CDR3 length is 15 residues. V shed 1 base, J shed 6 bases, and the junction held 9 bases outside the gene matches. Germline V lookup: CDR1 SGHRS, CDR2 YFSETQ. This CDR3 reads CASSLNEGASNGYTF. The CDR3 nucleotides read TGCGCCAGCAGCTTGAATGAGGGGGCAAGTAATGGCTACACCTTC. The entire variable domain, with the rest obtained from reference TRBV5-1 and TRBJ1-2, is as follows: KAGVTQTPRYLIKTRGQQVTLSCSPISGHRSVSWYQQTPGQGLQFLFEYFSETQRNKGNFPGRFSGRQFSNSRSEMNVSTLELGDSALYLCASSLNEGASNGYTFGSGTRLTVV.

The V call is TRBV10-1, the J call TRBJ2-2; no firm D call. There are 12 residues in the CDR3. Germline V gene lookup returns CDR1 WNHNN and CDR2 SYGVQD (reference sequence). V was clipped by 6 bases and J by 7 bases, with 9 bases between them. Written as DNA, the CDR3 is TGCGCCAGCAGATGGCCTGGCGGGGAGCTGTTTTTT. This encodes CASRWPGGELFF.

The sample holds one count of this clone. The J gene is TRBJ1-2, the V gene TRBV19; 7 bases align to TRBD1. Trimming cost V 4 bases and J 10 bases; bases outside gene matches: 9. The CDR3 is 13 residues long. Looked up from germline, CDR1 is LNHDA and CDR2 is SQIVND (reference sequence). The CDR3 DNA is TGTGCCAGTAGTACTAGATGGGACAGCTCCTACACCTTC. Translation: CASSTRWDSSYTF.